Listed below are T cell receptor beta chains from one sample, sequenced in a study of cytotoxic CD8 clonotypes in ibrutinib-treated CLL. Profiled with immunoSEQ multiplex PCR; TCRdb holds only in-frame clones, not every one. The sample consists of over 200,000 clones, 60% to 80% of them appearing once. Sequences were derived from PBMCs, sampled after 12 months of ibrutinib treatment. These receptors all stem from a human donor with chronic lymphocytic leukemia. Both conserved end residues are part of each CDR3. The D gene is left open where the match is weak. A clone size is listed for some rows: how often the clone was seen (once, few, many), or a class if it is expanded.

TGTGCCTGGACCCCCGCCGGGTCAGGTTTAGAGACCCAGTACTTC	CAWTPAGSGLETQYF	TRBJ2-5	.	TRBV30	.
TGTGCCAGCAGCCGGTCGTCGGATTCACCCCTCCACTTT	CASSRSSDSPLHF	TRBJ1-6	.	TRBV11-2	.
TGCGCCAGCAGCTTGGACGCAAGAAACACCGGGGAGCTGTTTTTT	CASSLDARNTGELFF	TRBJ2-2	.	TRBV5-1	once
TGTGCCAGCAGCTCGAACAGGGGGTATGGCGAGCAGTACTTC	CASSSNRGYGEQYF	TRBJ2-7	TRBD1	TRBV11-2	.
TGTGCCAGCAGCTCCCTGGGGTACGAGCAGTACTTC	CASSSLGYEQYF	TRBJ2-7	.	TRBV7-2	once
TGTGCCAGCAGTTGGGACAGAGCCAAAAACATTCAGTACTTC	CASSWDRAKNIQYF	TRBJ2-4	TRBD1	TRBV6-1	.
TGTGCCATCAGTGCCGCCGAGGGACTAGCGGCTCCCCGTGAAGACAATGAGCAGTTCTTC	CAISAAEGLAAPREDNEQFF	TRBJ2-1	TRBD2	TRBV10-3	.
TGTGCCAGCAGTAGGACAGGCACGTCCTACGAGCAGTACTTC	CASSRTGTSYEQYF	TRBJ2-7	TRBD1	TRBV25-1	.
TGTGCCAGCAGCTTAGTGCTAGCGGGGAATCAGCAGTACTTC	CASSLVLAGNQQYF	TRBJ2-7	TRBD2	TRBV11-2	.
TGTGCCAGCAGCCTAAGGGGTCCTGAAGCTTTCTTT	CASSLRGPEAFF	TRBJ1-1	.	TRBV5-6	.
TGTGCCAGCAGTGAGAGCCTACAGGGGGCGGGTAACTATGGCTACACCTTC	CASSESLQGAGNYGYTF	TRBJ1-2	TRBD1	TRBV2	once
TGTGCCAGCAGCTTAGCCCGTGGGGACACAGATACGCAGTATTTT	CASSLARGDTDTQYF	TRBJ2-3	.	TRBV7-6	.
TGCGCCAGCAGCAGCAATTTGGGACATAATTCACCCCTCCACTTT	CASSSNLGHNSPLHF	TRBJ1-6	.	TRBV5-1	few
TGTGCCATCAGTGAGTCAGGCGGGGACTCCTACGAGCAGTACTTC	CAISESGGDSYEQYF	TRBJ2-7	.	TRBV10-3	.
TGTGCCTGGCATTCACTGGCAAATTCACCCCTCCACTTT	CAWHSLANSPLHF	TRBJ1-6	.	TRBV30	.
TGTGCCAGCAGCCCTTTCGGGGGTCGGGGCAATCAGCCCCAGCATTTT	CASSPFGGRGNQPQHF	TRBJ1-5	.	TRBV7-8	.
TGCGCCAGCAGCTCACTACAGGGGGTTCTCTACGAGCAGTACTTC	CASSSLQGVLYEQYF	TRBJ2-7	TRBD1	TRBV5-1	few
TGTGCCAGCAGTGAAGAGGTGTGGCGTGAGACCCAGTACTTC	CASSEEVWRETQYF	TRBJ2-5	.	TRBV6-1	.
TGCGCCAGCAGCCAAGATCCGTCGGACCCCGAGGACTACACCTTC	CASSQDPSDPEDYTF	TRBJ1-2	.	TRBV7-3	.
TGTGCCAGCAGCTTGGAGGCTAGCGGAACCGGGGAGCTGTTTTTT	CASSLEASGTGELFF	TRBJ2-2	TRBD2	TRBV5-5	.
TGTGCCAGCAAAAGGGGGGGGCTGGCCTACGAGCAGTACTTC	CASKRGGLAYEQYF	TRBJ2-7	.	TRBV6-5	.
TGTGCCAGCAGCACTAGGGAGACCCAGTACTTC	CASSTRETQYF	TRBJ2-5	.	TRBV5-6	.
TGTGCCAGCTCATTATCAGGGACCGGGGAGCTGTTTTTT	CASSLSGTGELFF	TRBJ2-2	.	TRBV18	.
TGTGCCAGCAGGGGCCTTGTGGGGACCGAAAACCCGTACTTC	CASRGLVGTENPYF	TRBJ2-4	.	TRBV6-1	.
TGTGCCAGCAGTTTGGGGTATTACAGGGAGGTCGGCAAAAACATTCAGTACTTC	CASSLGYYREVGKNIQYF	TRBJ2-4	.	TRBV28	.